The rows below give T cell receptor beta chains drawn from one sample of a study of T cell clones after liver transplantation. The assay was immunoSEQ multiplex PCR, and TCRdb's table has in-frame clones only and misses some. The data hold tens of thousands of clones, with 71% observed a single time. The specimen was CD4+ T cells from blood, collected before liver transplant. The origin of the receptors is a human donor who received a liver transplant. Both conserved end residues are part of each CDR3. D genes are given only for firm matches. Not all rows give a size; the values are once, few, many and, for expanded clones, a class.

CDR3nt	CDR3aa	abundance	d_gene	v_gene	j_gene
TGTGCCAGCAGCTTAACCCCCAGCAGGACTACTTATGGCTACACCTTC	CASSLTPSRTTYGYTF	-	-	TRBV7-2	TRBJ1-2
TGTGCCAGCAGCTTCCTACAGGGGGCTAGCAATCAGCCCCAGCATTTT	CASSFLQGASNQPQHF	once	TRBD1	TRBV7-8	TRBJ1-5
TGTGCCAGCAGTGGAGGGGCGCAAGGAAACACCATATATTTT	CASSGGAQGNTIYF	-	-	TRBV7-2	TRBJ1-3
TGTGCCAGCAAGGGACAGGGGGCCCACAATGAGCAGTTCTTC	CASKGQGAHNEQFF	-	TRBD1	TRBV6-5	TRBJ2-1
TGTGCCAGCAGCCAAATGGGACACCCTAATTCACCCCTCCACTTT	CASSQMGHPNSPLHF	-	-	TRBV9	TRBJ1-6
TGTGCCAGCAGCTTGGAGCCGACAGTTCCGAAACAGTACTTC	CASSLEPTVPKQYF	-	-	TRBV5-5	TRBJ2-7
TGTGCCAGCAGCCCCCGGCCGGACAGCGACAATGAGCAGTTCTTC	CASSPRPDSDNEQFF	-	-	TRBV11-3	TRBJ2-1
TGTGCCAGCAGCCGGGGGGGCGGCACCGGGGAGCTGTTTTTT	CASSRGGGTGELFF	-	TRBD2	TRBV2	TRBJ2-2
TGTGCCAGCGGTGGGGCGGGGGGGCGTCAAGAGACCCAGTACTTC	CASGGAGGRQETQYF	-	TRBD2	TRBV2	TRBJ2-5
TGTGCCAGCAGCCCCCGGGAGGGGAACCAAGAGACCCAGTACTTC	CASSPREGNQETQYF	-	TRBD2	TRBV7-9	TRBJ2-5
TGTGCCAGCAGACCGTCTGCGGGCAACACAGATACGCAGTATTTT	CASRPSAGNTDTQYF	-	-	TRBV28	TRBJ2-3
TGCGCCAGCAGCAATGGGGGGGCTGTCACAGATACGCAGTATTTT	CASSNGGAVTDTQYF	-	-	TRBV5-1	TRBJ2-3
TGTGCCAGCAGCCTCCAGGGGACTAGAGGCAGGGGTGAGCAGTTCTTC	CASSLQGTRGRGEQFF	-	TRBD2	TRBV5-8	TRBJ2-1
TGTGCCAGCACATCTCGACAGTCTAGCAATCAGCCCCAGCATTTT	CASTSRQSSNQPQHF	-	-	TRBV6-1	TRBJ1-5
TGTGCCAGCAGCTTGATGATAGCGGGGGGTCAAGAGACCCAGTACTTC	CASSLMIAGGQETQYF	-	TRBD2	TRBV5-4	TRBJ2-5
TGTGCCAGCAGGGGTCGGGACACCCCTCTAATTGCCAAAAACATTCAGTACTTC	CASRGRDTPLIAKNIQYF	-	-	TRBV28	TRBJ2-4
TGTGCCAGCAGCCAAGTTACATCAACTAATGAAAAACTGTTTTTT	CASSQVTSTNEKLFF	many	-	TRBV14	TRBJ1-4
TGTGCCAGCAGCTCCACCGGGACAAACATTTATGGCTACACCTTC	CASSSTGTNIYGYTF	-	-	TRBV7-2	TRBJ1-2
TGCGCCAGCAGTGATTCGGGTTTCCGGGGGAGCACAGATACGCAGTATTTT	CASSDSGFRGSTDTQYF	-	-	TRBV10-1	TRBJ2-3
TGTGCCAGCAGTCCGGGGTTTTCGGGGAGTAATGGCTACACCTTC	CASSPGFSGSNGYTF	-	-	TRBV6-5	TRBJ1-2
TGTGCCAGCTCACTGGATACCCGGACAGAGCCTAACTATGGCTACACCTTC	CASSLDTRTEPNYGYTF	-	-	TRBV18	TRBJ1-2
TGTGCCAGCACCTTCTGGACAGGTGCGGATGGCTACACCTTC	CASTFWTGADGYTF	few	TRBD1	TRBV2	TRBJ1-2
TGTGCCAGCAGCGCCGCGGGCTACGAGCAGTACTTC	CASSAAGYEQYF	few	-	TRBV11-2	TRBJ2-7
TGCAGCGCCGGACAGGGAAGGCTTGGCTACACCTTC	CSAGQGRLGYTF	many	TRBD1	TRBV29-1	TRBJ1-2
TGTGCCATCAGTGAGTCGTCACTAGCGGGGGGCAAGAATGAGCAGTTCTTC	CAISESSLAGGKNEQFF	-	TRBD2	TRBV10-3	TRBJ2-1
TGTGCCAGCTCACCAGGGACTAGCGGGGTTGGAGATACGCAGTATTTT	CASSPGTSGVGDTQYF	few	TRBD2	TRBV18	TRBJ2-3
TGTGCCAGCAGTTTAGCGGGCGTCGGTGGAAACACCATATATTTT	CASSLAGVGGNTIYF	-	-	TRBV27	TRBJ1-3
TGTGCCAGCAGTACCGACAGGGGGAATTCACCCCTCCACTTT	CASSTDRGNSPLHF	few	TRBD1	TRBV2	TRBJ1-6
TGTGCCAGCAGTGAAATGGCAGGCTCAAACACTGAAGCTTTCTTT	CASSEMAGSNTEAFF	once	-	TRBV6-1	TRBJ1-1
TGTGCCAGCAGTGGACAGGCCGGTGGTGGCTACACCTTC	CASSGQAGGGYTF	-	-	TRBV6-1	TRBJ1-2
TGTGCCAGCAGCCAAGAGCCCAGGGGACAGTACAATGAGCAGTTCTTC	CASSQEPRGQYNEQFF	-	TRBD1	TRBV4-2	TRBJ2-1
TGTGCCAGCAGCCTGGGCCTCGAAGCTTTCTTT	CASSLGLEAFF	-	-	TRBV28	TRBJ1-1
TGTGCCAGCAGTTACTCTCGGGGGGGCCCGTACTTC	CASSYSRGGPYF	-	TRBD2	TRBV6-4	TRBJ2-7